The sequence of this TCR beta chain was determined in a study of blood T cell repertoires in COVID-19. Study-level information: Specimens from acute and convalescent COVID-19 originated in the United States, Italy and Spain. PBMCs, B-cell-depleted T cells, or T cells were the source of the cDNA or gDNA that made up the material.

Points on this clone: Other nucleotide sequences from this sample produce the same CDR3.

As originally analysed: Reference gene primer amplification gave nucleated cell count estimates. Sequencing used immunoSEQ multiplex PCR; TCRdb keeps in-frame clones, though not all of them. V and J calls and clone size come straight from that table; D and trimming were deduced from the DNA. The sample consists of approximately 90,000 clones, roughly 84% of them appearing once. V shed 5 bases, J shed 4 bases, and the junction held 3 bases outside the gene matches. CDR3 length: 14 amino acids. Germline-derived CDR1 and CDR2 are SGHTA and FQGNSA. This chain joins TRBV7-2 and TRBJ1-5, with 9 positions matching TRBD1. The TCR sequence derives from a man in his sixties with acute or convalescent COVID-19. Sequencing input: peripheral blood. The CDR3 loop reads CASSPDRGNQPQHF. DNA of the CDR3: TGTGCCAGCAGCCCCGACAGGGGGAATCAGCCCCAGCATTTT.